This is a list of T cell receptor beta chains from one sample in a study of T cell changes during pregnancy in multiple sclerosis. Assay used: immunoSEQ multiplex PCR; TCRdb lists only in-frame clones, some missing. Of roughly 66,000 clones listed, about 92% are singletons. The material sequenced was peripheral blood, taken in the first trimester of pregnancy. All receptors derive from a female donor with multiple sclerosis, enrolled in a pregnancy study. CDR3s include the opening cysteine and the closing phenylalanine or tryptophan. Each record gives: clone size, D gene, V gene, J gene, CDR3 DNA, CDR3 protein. A D gene is named only where the DNA matches it firmly. Only part of the rows carry a size: once, few, many, or a class if the clone is expanded.

size: once; D: -; V: TRBV5-6; J: TRBJ2-1; DNA: TGTGCCAGCATGGAGGGAGCTTTATACAATGAGCAGTTCTTC; CDR3: CASMEGALYNEQFF
size: -; D: -; V: TRBV28; J: TRBJ2-7; DNA: TGTGCCAGCAGTTCTACCCAGACTACACCGGGGGAGCAGTACTTC; CDR3: CASSSTQTTPGEQYF
size: -; D: TRBD2; V: TRBV7-2; J: TRBJ2-1; DNA: TGTGCCAGCAGCTTGAATAGCGGGAACTCCTACAATGAGCAGTTCTTC; CDR3: CASSLNSGNSYNEQFF
size: -; D: TRBD1; V: TRBV7-6; J: TRBJ1-3; DNA: TGTGCCAGCAGCTTCGTCCCGGGACAGGGAAACACCATATATTTT; CDR3: CASSFVPGQGNTIYF
size: -; D: TRBD1; V: TRBV9; J: TRBJ1-3; DNA: TGTGCCAGCAGCACCTCCCGGGACAGCTCTGGAAACACCATATATTTT; CDR3: CASSTSRDSSGNTIYF
size: -; D: -; V: TRBV2; J: TRBJ1-2; DNA: TGTGCCAGCATAGACAGTTCTAACTATGGCTACACCTTC; CDR3: CASIDSSNYGYTF
size: -; D: TRBD2; V: TRBV7-2; J: TRBJ2-1; DNA: TGTGCCAGCAGCAAGCGGGAGAGGGGCTACAATGAGCAGTTCTTC; CDR3: CASSKRERGYNEQFF
size: -; D: TRBD1; V: TRBV6-6; J: TRBJ2-2; DNA: TGTGCCAGCAGCTACGCCGGACAGGGGAACACCGGGGAGCTGTTTTTT; CDR3: CASSYAGQGNTGELFF
size: -; D: -; V: TRBV4-1; J: TRBJ1-1; DNA: TGCGCCAGCAGCCATAACAGGAACACTGAAGCTTTCTTT; CDR3: CASSHNRNTEAFF
size: -; D: TRBD2; V: TRBV25-1; J: TRBJ2-7; DNA: TGTGCCAGCAGTGAACGGCTAGCGGGAGTCGACGAGCAGTACTTC; CDR3: CASSERLAGVDEQYF
size: -; D: -; V: TRBV1; J: TRBJ2-1; DNA: TGCACCAGCAGCCAAAGTGGGGGACTAGCGGGCAGCTCCTACAATGAGCAGTTCTTC; CDR3: CTSSQSGGLAGSSYNEQFF
size: -; D: TRBD1; V: TRBV7-9; J: TRBJ1-5; DNA: TGTGCCAGCAGAGGACAGGGGGCTAATCAGCCCCAGCATTTT; CDR3: CASRGQGANQPQHF
size: -; D: -; V: TRBV11-3; J: TRBJ1-5; DNA: TGTGCCAGCAGCGAACGACACCGCTATAGCAATCAGCCCCAGCATTTT; CDR3: CASSERHRYSNQPQHF
size: -; D: -; V: TRBV10-1; J: TRBJ2-4; DNA: TGCGCCAGTTACAACCGGGAGCCCCGGGACATTCAGTACTTC; CDR3: CASYNREPRDIQYF
size: -; D: -; V: TRBV5-5; J: TRBJ2-1; DNA: TGTGCCAGCAGCATCCCGTTCGGGGTCTACAATGAGCAGTTCTTC; CDR3: CASSIPFGVYNEQFF
size: -; D: TRBD1; V: TRBV28; J: TRBJ1-5; DNA: TGTGCCACCGGACAGGGGAACCAGCCCCAGCATTTT; CDR3: CATGQGNQPQHF
size: -; D: TRBD1; V: TRBV5-1; J: TRBJ2-5; DNA: TGCGCCAGCAGCTTAGAGGACAGGGGATTTGAGACCCAGTACTTC; CDR3: CASSLEDRGFETQYF
size: -; D: -; V: TRBV28; J: TRBJ2-3; DNA: TGTGCCAGCAGGGGCACTGATACGCAGTATTTT; CDR3: CASRGTDTQYF
size: -; D: -; V: TRBV4-3; J: TRBJ1-1; DNA: TGCGCCAGCAGCCAAGATTTGCGAGGGTACACTGAAGCTTTCTTT; CDR3: CASSQDLRGYTEAFF
size: once; D: TRBD2; V: TRBV6-4; J: TRBJ2-7; DNA: TGTGCCAGCAGTGACTCCAGCGGGAGGGCCTGGGCCCGCGAGCAGTACTTC; CDR3: CASSDSSGRAWAREQYF
size: -; D: TRBD2; V: TRBV29-1; J: TRBJ2-1; DNA: TGCAGCGTTCACCCGGGACTAGCGGGAGAGGGAGAGCAGTTCTTC; CDR3: CSVHPGLAGEGEQFF
size: -; D: TRBD2; V: TRBV9; J: TRBJ2-5; DNA: TGTGCCAGCAGCGTAGCCCCCAAGTTGGCGGGGGGGGAGACCCAGTACTTC; CDR3: CASSVAPKLAGGETQYF
size: -; D: -; V: TRBV7-3; J: TRBJ2-7; DNA: TGTGCCAGCAGCCACGTGGGCGGGGAGCAGTACTTC; CDR3: CASSHVGGEQYF
size: few; D: -; V: TRBV7-9; J: TRBJ1-4; DNA: TGTGCCAGCAGCCTGGACAGTGGGGGTGAAAAACTGTTTTTT; CDR3: CASSLDSGGEKLFF
size: -; D: TRBD1; V: TRBV18; J: TRBJ2-2; DNA: TGTGCCAGCTCACCAAACAGGGGCGAGGAGCTGTTTTTT; CDR3: CASSPNRGEELFF
size: -; D: -; V: TRBV7-9; J: TRBJ2-2; DNA: TGTGCCAGCAGCTCGCTGACTGGGGAGCGGGTGAACACCGGGGAGCTGTTTTTT; CDR3: CASSSLTGERVNTGELFF
size: -; D: -; V: TRBV10-2; J: TRBJ1-1; DNA: TGCGCCAGCAGGGGCAGGGAAGGGACTGAAGCTTTCTTT; CDR3: CASRGREGTEAFF
size: -; D: -; V: TRBV28; J: TRBJ1-5; DNA: TGTGCCAGCATCATATCACAGGGAGCGCCTAGCAATCAGCCCCAGCATTTT; CDR3: CASIISQGAPSNQPQHF
size: -; D: -; V: TRBV4-3; J: TRBJ2-3; DNA: TGCGCCAGCAGCCAACAACTAGCACTGGATACGCAGTATTTT; CDR3: CASSQQLALDTQYF
size: -; D: TRBD1; V: TRBV15; J: TRBJ1-4; DNA: TGTGCCACCAGCAGAGGCTCGGACAGGGGGCGCAAACTGTTTTTT; CDR3: CATSRGSDRGRKLFF
size: once; D: TRBD1; V: TRBV6-1; J: TRBJ1-3; DNA: TGTGCCAGCAGTGAAGCGCTCAGGGGGGGAAACACCATATATTTT; CDR3: CASSEALRGGNTIYF
size: -; D: TRBD1; V: TRBV7-9; J: TRBJ1-2; DNA: TGTGCCAGCACCCTTCTCCGAACAGGGGTATCCTCTGGCTACACCTTC; CDR3: CASTLLRTGVSSGYTF
size: -; D: -; V: TRBV4-3; J: TRBJ2-1; DNA: TGCGCCAGCAGCCAAGATACTAGCAGGGTGAATGAGCAGTTCTTC; CDR3: CASSQDTSRVNEQFF
size: once; D: TRBD2; V: TRBV5-1; J: TRBJ2-1; DNA: TGCGCCAGCAGCTCCGGACTAGCGGGCACCTACAATGAGCAGTTCTTC; CDR3: CASSSGLAGTYNEQFF
size: -; D: TRBD2; V: TRBV7-2; J: TRBJ2-7; DNA: TGTGCCAGCAGCCTCCGACTAGCGGGAGAGGGCGAGCAGTACTTC; CDR3: CASSLRLAGEGEQYF
size: -; D: -; V: TRBV11-2; J: TRBJ2-5; DNA: TGTGCCAGCAGCTTAGGTCTTAACACAGAGACCCAGTACTTC; CDR3: CASSLGLNTETQYF
size: -; D: TRBD1; V: TRBV23-1; J: TRBJ1-1; DNA: TGCGCCCGACAGGGGACATTGATGAACACTGAAGCTTTCTTT; CDR3: CARQGTLMNTEAFF
size: few; D: -; V: TRBV7-6; J: TRBJ1-3; DNA: TGTGCCAGCAGCTTAACGACAGGTTTCTCTGGAAACACCATATATTTT; CDR3: CASSLTTGFSGNTIYF
size: -; D: TRBD2; V: TRBV2; J: TRBJ2-7; DNA: TGTGCCAGCGCGAGGTTAGCGGGCCTATTCTCCTACGAGCAGTACTTC; CDR3: CASARLAGLFSYEQYF
size: -; D: -; V: TRBV28; J: TRBJ1-1; DNA: TGTGCCAGCAGTTCCCCCCGGGCAGGGCCGAACACTGAAGCTTTCTTT; CDR3: CASSSPRAGPNTEAFF
size: few; D: TRBD1; V: TRBV9; J: TRBJ1-2; DNA: TGTGCCAGCAGCGACCGGACAGGGGGTCGGTATGGCTACACCTTC; CDR3: CASSDRTGGRYGYTF
size: -; D: TRBD2; V: TRBV19; J: TRBJ2-1; DNA: TGTGCCACCGCACGTTCTAGCGGGACGTCCTACAATGAGCAGTTCTTC; CDR3: CATARSSGTSYNEQFF